The 10 T cell receptor beta chains below were found in one sample sequenced in a study of shared clonotypes between healthy human individuals. Data came from immunoSEQ multiplex PCR; TCRdb stores just in-frame clones and leaves some out. The sample has fewer than 3 million clones; about nine tenths are singletons. Sequencing was performed on naive CD4+ T cells from PBMCs. Subset given: CD45RA+ positively selected. The receptors shown here come from a man aged 18-30 years in good health. Some clones in this sample may be carry-over from other donors' samples.

The DNA of the CDR3 is TGTGCCAGCAGCTCCAGCCAGGGCTACGAGCAGTACTTC. Protein sequence: CASSSSQGYEQYF. This chain links TRBV5-5 with TRBJ2-7; D is possibly TRBD1 (5 bases). Trimming left V 3 bases short and J 3 bases short, with 10 bases between. The CDR3 covers 13 residues. CDR1 and CDR2 from the germline V gene are SGHKS and YYEKEE (reference sequence).

For the CDR3, the DNA is TGTGCCAGCAGCGAGGGACAGCAGTCCTACAATGAGCAGTTCTTC. Protein: CASSEGQQSYNEQFF. The chain has TRBV9 and TRBJ2-1; 7 bases map to TRBD1. J lost 1 base, V lost 3 bases, and 4 bases had no gene match. Germline loops: CDR1 SGDLS, CDR2 YYNGEE. This CDR3 has 15 amino acids. Full variable domain (missing parts from reference TRBV9 and TRBJ2-1): DSGVTQTPKHLITATGQRVTLRCSPRSGDLSVYWYQQSLDQGLQFLIQYYNGEERAKGNILERFSAQQFPDLHSELNLSSLELGDSALYFCASSEGQQSYNEQFFGPGTRLTVL.

The chain couples TRBV6-5 to TRBJ2-7; weak D call: TRBD1 (6 bases). Germline V gene sequence: CDR1 MNHEY, CDR2 SVGAGI. V lost 4 bases and J 1 base, leaving 14 bases between the germline ends. CDR3 length equals 15 residues. As DNA, the CDR3 is TGTGCCAGCAGTTCCCCCACAGGGAGTTCCTACGAGCAGTACTTC. Translating it yields CASSSPTGSSYEQYF.

The gene calls are TRBV28 and TRBJ2-3, with 15 bases lining up with TRBD2. Germline trimming cut 6 bases from V and 8 bases from J; bases unmatched to any gene: 12. CDR1 is MDHEN and CDR2 is SYDVKM in the germline V gene. The CDR3 is made up of 17 amino acids. In nucleotides, the CDR3 is TGTGCCAGCAGCCAGCCGGGACTAGCGGGAGGAATAGGTACGCAGTATTTT. Translation: CASSQPGLAGGIGTQYF.

The rearrangement links TRBV18 to TRBJ2-2; D gene ambiguous. Trimming shortened V by 3 bases and J by 1 base, and 6 bases separated the two germline ends. This CDR3 region has 14 residues. The V gene's germline CDR1 is KGHSH and CDR2 LQKENI. CDR3 bases: TGTGCCAGCTCACCGGGCAAGAACACCGGGGAGCTGTTTTTT. It translates to CASSPGKNTGELFF.

The chain joins TRBV6-5 to TRBJ2-5, with TRBD1 matching 9 bases. The CDR3 consists of 14 residues. The V and J ends lost 5 bases and 2 bases, in that order; junction bases with no gene match: 3. Germline V gene sequence: CDR1 MNHEY, CDR2 SVGAGI. The DNA of the CDR3 is TGTGCCAGCAGTCAAGGGACAGGGCAAGAGACCCAGTACTTC. It translates to CASSQGTGQETQYF.

On this clone: Other DNA sequences in this sample translate to the same CDR3. The chain recombines TRBV5-1 with TRBJ2-5; TRBD2 matches at 7 bases. Germline loops: CDR1 SGHRS, CDR2 YFSETQ. V shed 4 bases and J 1 base; nucleotides not matched to a gene: 1. The CDR3 has 13 amino acids. The CDR3 region has the DNA TGCGCCAGCAGCCGCGGGAGCCAAGAGACCCAGTACTTC. Encoded protein: CASSRGSQETQYF.

The CDR3 DNA sequence: TGCGCCAGCAGCTTACAACTGGACAGTTACGAGACCCAGTACTTC. This codes for CASSLQLDSYETQYF. The V call is TRBV5-1, the J call TRBJ2-5, with a weak D call TRBD1 (6 bases). In germline, CDR1 is SGHRS, CDR2 YFSETQ. V was pared by 2 bases and J by 5 bases, with 16 bases between. This CDR3 spans 15 amino acids.

Remarks on this clone: This likely reflects a read error, since a far larger clone is one base away. The same CDR3 arises from other DNA sequences in this sample as well. The chain recombines TRBV7-9 with TRBJ2-5; 8 nucleotides align to TRBD1. Germline CDR1 and CDR2: SEHNR and FQNEAQ (reference sequence). The CDR3 spans 14 residues. Trimming at V came to 3 bases and at J to 1 base, leaving 1 base not matched to a gene. The CDR3 DNA is TGTGCCAGCAGCTTTGGACAGGGCCAAGAGACCCAGTACTTC. This codes for CASSFGQGQETQYF.

The chain employs TRBV15 and TRBJ1-5; D is ambiguous. This CDR3 is 16 amino acids long. From germline, CDR1 is LNHNV and CDR2 YYDKDF (reference sequence). V was cut by 0 bases and J by 9 bases, with 18 bases left in between. CDR3 region: CATSRDGEARRLPQHF. The CDR3 DNA follows: TGTGCCACCAGCAGAGATGGAGAGGCCCGAAGGTTGCCCCAGCATTTT.